This T cell receptor (beta chain) derives from a study of blood T cell repertoires in COVID-19. Study-wide background: The United States, Italy and Spain provided the acute and convalescent COVID-19 samples. Sample material is recorded as cDNA or gDNA derived from T cells, B-cell-depleted T cells, or PBMCs.

Original data processing: Using reference gene primer amplification, nucleated cell counts were estimated. Generated by immunoSEQ multiplex PCR, the TCRdb table keeps only in-frame clones and is missing some. V and J calls and clone size are as listed in that table; D and trimming were resolved from the DNA. The sample yields some 120,000 clones, roughly 71% seen once. Sample: peripheral blood. The source of this sequence is an older man with acute or convalescent COVID-19.

DNA of the CDR3: TGTGCCAGCAGGGGTGGGGGCTTGAACACTGAAGCTTTCTTT. It translates to CASRGGGLNTEAFF. This sequence joins TRBV7-2 and TRBJ1-1; weak D call: TRBD1 (6 bases). Trimming shortened V by 6 bases and J by 0 bases, and 11 bases separated the two germline ends. The CDR3 is 14 residues long. CDR1 is SGHTA and CDR2 is FQGNSA in the germline V gene. The full variable domain, in which reference TRBV7-2 and TRBJ1-1 provide the parts outside the CDR3, is GAGVSQSPSNKVTEKGKDVELRCDPISGHTALYWYRQSLGQGLEFLIYFQGNSAPDKSGLPSDRFSAERTGGSVSTLTIQRTQQEDSAVYLCASRGGGLNTEAFFGQGTRLTVV.